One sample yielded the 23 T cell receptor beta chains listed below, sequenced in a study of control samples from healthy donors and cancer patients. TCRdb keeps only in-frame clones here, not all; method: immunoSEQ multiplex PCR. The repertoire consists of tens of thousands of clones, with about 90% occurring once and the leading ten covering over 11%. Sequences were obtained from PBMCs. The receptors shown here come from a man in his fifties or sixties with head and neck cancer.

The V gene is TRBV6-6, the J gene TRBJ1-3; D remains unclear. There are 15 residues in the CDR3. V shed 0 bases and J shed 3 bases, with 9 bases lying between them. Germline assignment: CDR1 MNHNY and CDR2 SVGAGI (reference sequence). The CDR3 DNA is TGTGCCAGCAGTTACTCGCGGGGTCTTGGAAACACCATATATTTT. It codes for CASSYSRGLGNTIYF.

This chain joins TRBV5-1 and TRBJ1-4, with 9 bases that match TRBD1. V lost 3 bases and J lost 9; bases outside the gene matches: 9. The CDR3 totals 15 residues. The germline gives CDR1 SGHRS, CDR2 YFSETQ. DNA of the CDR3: TGCGCCAGCAGCTCTGACGGGGACAGGGCCCAAAAACTGTTTTTT. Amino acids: CASSSDGDRAQKLFF.

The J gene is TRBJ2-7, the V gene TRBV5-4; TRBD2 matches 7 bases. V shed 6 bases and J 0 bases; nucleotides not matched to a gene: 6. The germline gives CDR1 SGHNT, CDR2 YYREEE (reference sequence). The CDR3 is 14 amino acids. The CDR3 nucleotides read TGTGCCAGCAAGGCCGGGACTACCTCCTACGAGCAGTACTTC. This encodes CASKAGTTSYEQYF. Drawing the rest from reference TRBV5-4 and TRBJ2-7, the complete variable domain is ETGVTQSPTHLIKTRGQQVTLRCSSQSGHNTVSWYQQALGQGPQFIFQYYREEENGRGNFPPRFSGLQFPNYSSELNVNALELDDSALYLCASKAGTTSYEQYFGPGTRLTVT.

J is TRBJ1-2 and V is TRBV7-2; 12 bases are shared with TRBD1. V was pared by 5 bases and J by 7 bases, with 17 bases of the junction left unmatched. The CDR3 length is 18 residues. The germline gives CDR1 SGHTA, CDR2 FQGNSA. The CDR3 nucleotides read TGTGCCAGCAGCCCTACCGGGACAGGGGGCCTTAGGACCTCTGGCTACACCTTC. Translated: CASSPTGTGGLRTSGYTF.

The CDR3 region has the DNA TGTGCCAGCAGCCCCTCGGTGCCATACACCTTC. Protein sequence: CASSPSVPYTF. The chain carries TRBV7-2 and TRBJ1-2, with no clear D. The CDR3 is 11 residues long. CDR1 is SGHTA and CDR2 is FQGNSA in the germline V gene. The V end was cut by 5 bases, the J end by 11 bases, with 12 bases between.

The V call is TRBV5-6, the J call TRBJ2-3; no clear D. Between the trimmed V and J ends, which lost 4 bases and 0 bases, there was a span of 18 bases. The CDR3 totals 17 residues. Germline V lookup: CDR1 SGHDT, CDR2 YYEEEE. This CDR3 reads CASSPLTSGLSTDTQYF. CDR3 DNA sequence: TGTGCCAGCAGCCCACTGACGTCGGGCCTAAGCACAGATACGCAGTATTTT.

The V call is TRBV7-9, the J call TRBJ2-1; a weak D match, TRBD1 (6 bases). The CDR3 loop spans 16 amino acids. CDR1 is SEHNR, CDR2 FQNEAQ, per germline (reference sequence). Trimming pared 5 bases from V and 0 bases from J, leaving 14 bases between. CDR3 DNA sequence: TGTGCCAGCAGCGGACAGCAAACGCGCTCCTACAATGAGCAGTTCTTC. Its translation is CASSGQQTRSYNEQFF. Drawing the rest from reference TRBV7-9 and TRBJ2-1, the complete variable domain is DTGVSQNPRHKITKRGQNVTFRCDPISEHNRLYWYRQTLGQGPEFLTYFQNEAQLEKSRLLSDRFSAERPKGSFSTLEIQRTEQGDSAMYLCASSGQQTRSYNEQFFGPGTRLTVL.

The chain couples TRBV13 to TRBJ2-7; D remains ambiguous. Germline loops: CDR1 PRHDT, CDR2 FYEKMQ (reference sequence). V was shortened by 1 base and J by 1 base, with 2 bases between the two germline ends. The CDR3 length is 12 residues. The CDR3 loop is CASSLESYEQYF. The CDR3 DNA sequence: TGTGCCAGCAGCTTAGAGTCCTACGAGCAGTACTTC.

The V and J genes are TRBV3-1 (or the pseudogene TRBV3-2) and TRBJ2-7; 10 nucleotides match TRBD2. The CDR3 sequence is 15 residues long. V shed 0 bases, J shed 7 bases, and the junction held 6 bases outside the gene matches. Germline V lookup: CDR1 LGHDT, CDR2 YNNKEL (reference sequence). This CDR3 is CASSQDLAGVLEQYF. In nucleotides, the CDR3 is TGTGCCAGCAGCCAAGATCTAGCGGGGGTACTAGAGCAGTACTTC.

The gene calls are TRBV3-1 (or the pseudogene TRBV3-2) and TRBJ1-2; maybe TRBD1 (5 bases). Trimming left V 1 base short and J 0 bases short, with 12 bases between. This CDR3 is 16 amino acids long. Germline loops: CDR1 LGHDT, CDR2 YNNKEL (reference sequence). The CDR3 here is CASSQGRQLANYGYTF. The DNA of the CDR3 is TGTGCCAGCAGCCAAGGCCGACAGCTAGCTAACTATGGCTACACCTTC.

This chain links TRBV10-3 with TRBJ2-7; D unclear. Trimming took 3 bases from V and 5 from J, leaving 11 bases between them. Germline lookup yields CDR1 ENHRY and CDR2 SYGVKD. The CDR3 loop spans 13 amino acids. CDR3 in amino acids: CAISDGRDDEQYF. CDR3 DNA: TGTGCCATCAGTGATGGTAGAGACGACGAGCAGTACTTC.

The CDR3 loop reads CATTQWGLGNTEAFF. CDR3 nucleotides: TGTGCCACCACGCAGTGGGGATTAGGGAACACTGAAGCTTTCTTT. This chain connects TRBV19 to TRBJ1-1, with D uncertain. The CDR3 is made up of 15 amino acids. With 10 bases removed from V and 1 base from J, the gap between germline ends came to 19 bases. Germline V lookup: CDR1 LNHDA, CDR2 SQIVND (reference sequence).

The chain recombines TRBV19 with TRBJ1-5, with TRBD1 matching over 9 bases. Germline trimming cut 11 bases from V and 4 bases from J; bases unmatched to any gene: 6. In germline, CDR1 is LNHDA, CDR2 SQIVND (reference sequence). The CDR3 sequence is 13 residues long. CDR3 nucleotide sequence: TGTGCCGTTTCAGGGACAGGGAATCAGCCCCAGCATTTT. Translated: CAVSGTGNQPQHF.

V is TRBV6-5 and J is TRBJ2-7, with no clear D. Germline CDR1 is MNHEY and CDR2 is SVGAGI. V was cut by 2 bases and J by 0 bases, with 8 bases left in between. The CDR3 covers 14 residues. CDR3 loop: CASSYSPSSYEQYF. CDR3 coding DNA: TGTGCCAGCAGTTACAGTCCTAGCTCCTACGAGCAGTACTTC.

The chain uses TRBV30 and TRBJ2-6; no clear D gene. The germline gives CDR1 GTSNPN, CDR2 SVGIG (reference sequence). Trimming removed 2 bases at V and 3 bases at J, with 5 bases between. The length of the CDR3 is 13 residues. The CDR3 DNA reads TGTGCCTGGAGTTTAGGTGGGGCCAACGTCCTGACTTTC. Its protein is CAWSLGGANVLTF. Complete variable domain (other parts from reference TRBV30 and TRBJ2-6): SQTIHQWPATLVQPVGSPLSLECTVEGTSNPNLYWYRQAAGRGLQLLFYSVGIGQISSEVPQNLSASRPQDRQFILSSKKLLLSDSGFYLCAWSLGGANVLTFGAGSRLTVL.

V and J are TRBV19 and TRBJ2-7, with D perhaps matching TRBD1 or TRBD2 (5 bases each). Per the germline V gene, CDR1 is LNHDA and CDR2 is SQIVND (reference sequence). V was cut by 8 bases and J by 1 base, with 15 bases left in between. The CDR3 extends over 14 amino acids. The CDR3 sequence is CASGLAGTSYEQYF. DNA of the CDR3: TGTGCCAGTGGATTAGCCGGGACGTCCTACGAGCAGTACTTC.

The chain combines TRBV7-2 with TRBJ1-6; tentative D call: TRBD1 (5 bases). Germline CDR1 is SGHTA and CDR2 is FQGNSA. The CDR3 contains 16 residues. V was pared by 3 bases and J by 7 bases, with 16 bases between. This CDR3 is CASSLGTGTNNSPLHF. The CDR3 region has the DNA TGTGCCAGCAGCTTGGGGACCGGGACGAACAATTCACCCCTCCACTTT.

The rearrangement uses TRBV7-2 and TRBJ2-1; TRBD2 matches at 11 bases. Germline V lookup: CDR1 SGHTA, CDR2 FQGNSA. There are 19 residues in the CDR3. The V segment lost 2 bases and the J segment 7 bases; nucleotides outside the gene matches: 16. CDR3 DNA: TGTGCCAGCAGCTTAAACCCTTCTTTCCTAGCGGGAGGTCGAAATGAGCAGTTCTTC. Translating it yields CASSLNPSFLAGGRNEQFF.

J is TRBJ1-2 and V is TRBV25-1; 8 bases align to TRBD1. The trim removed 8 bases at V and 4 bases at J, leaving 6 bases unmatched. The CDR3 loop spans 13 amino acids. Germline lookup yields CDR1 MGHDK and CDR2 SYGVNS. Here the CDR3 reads CASQRQGIYGYTF. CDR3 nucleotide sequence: TGTGCCAGCCAACGACAGGGGATCTATGGCTACACCTTC.

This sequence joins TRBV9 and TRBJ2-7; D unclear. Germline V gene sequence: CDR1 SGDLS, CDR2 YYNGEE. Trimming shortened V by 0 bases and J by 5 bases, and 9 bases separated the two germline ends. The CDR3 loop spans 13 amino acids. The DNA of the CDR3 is TGTGCCAGCAGCGTAGCTGTCCGGGACGAGCAGTACTTC. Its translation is CASSVAVRDEQYF.

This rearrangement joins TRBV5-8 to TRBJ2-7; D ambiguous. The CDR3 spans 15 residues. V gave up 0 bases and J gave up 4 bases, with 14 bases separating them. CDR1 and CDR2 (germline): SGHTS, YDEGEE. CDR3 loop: CASSLAIRVGYEQYF. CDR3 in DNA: TGTGCCAGCAGCTTGGCTATTAGGGTAGGATACGAGCAGTACTTC.

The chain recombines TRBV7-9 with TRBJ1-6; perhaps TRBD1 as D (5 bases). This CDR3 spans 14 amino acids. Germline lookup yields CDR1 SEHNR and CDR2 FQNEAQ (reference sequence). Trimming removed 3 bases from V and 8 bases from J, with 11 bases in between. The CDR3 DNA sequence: TGTGCCAGCAGCTTTAACAGGCGGCATTCACCCCTCCACTTT. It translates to CASSFNRRHSPLHF.

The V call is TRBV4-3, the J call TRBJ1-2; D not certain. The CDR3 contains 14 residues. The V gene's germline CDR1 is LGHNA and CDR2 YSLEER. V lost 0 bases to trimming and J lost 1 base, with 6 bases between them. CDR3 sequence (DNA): TGCGCCAGCAGCCAAGATAACGATAACTATGGCTACACCTTC. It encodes CASSQDNDNYGYTF.